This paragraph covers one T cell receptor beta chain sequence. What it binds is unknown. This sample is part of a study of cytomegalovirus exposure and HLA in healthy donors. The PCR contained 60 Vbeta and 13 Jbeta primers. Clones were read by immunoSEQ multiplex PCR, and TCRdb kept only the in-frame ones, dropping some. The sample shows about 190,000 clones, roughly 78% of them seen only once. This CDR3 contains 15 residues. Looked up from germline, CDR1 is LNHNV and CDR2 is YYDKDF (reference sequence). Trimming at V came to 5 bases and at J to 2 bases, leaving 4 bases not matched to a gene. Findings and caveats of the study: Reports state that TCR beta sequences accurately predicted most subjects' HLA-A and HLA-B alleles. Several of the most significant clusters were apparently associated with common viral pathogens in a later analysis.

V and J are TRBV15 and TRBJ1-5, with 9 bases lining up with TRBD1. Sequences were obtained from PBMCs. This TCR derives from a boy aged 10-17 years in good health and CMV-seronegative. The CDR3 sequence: CATSSRTGGNQPQHF. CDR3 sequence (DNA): TGTGCCACCAGCTCCCGGACAGGGGGCAATCAGCCCCAGCATTTT.